Each of the 22 T cell receptor beta chains below was sequenced from the same sample in a study of post-analysis software for immune sequencing data. Study results and caveats: TRBV5-6, TRBV5-1 and TRBV20-1 belonged to a set of five TRBV segments that were more frequent in patients than controls.

Unique molecular identifiers were built into the TCR beta cDNA libraries. TCRdb independently ran MiXCR on the PCR reads; one entry per CDR3 protein. This sample has about 770,000 distinct CDR3 sequences, with around 46% found just once. Which antigens these TCRs recognize remains unknown. What was sequenced was blood. The receptors stem from a girl between 5 and 17 years old with multiple sclerosis.

The chain has TRBV12-3 or TRBV12-4 and TRBJ2-1; 10 nucleotides match TRBD2. V shed 4 bases and J 3 bases; nucleotides not matched to a gene: 15. CDR3 size: 19 residues. The CDR3 coding sequence is TGTGCCAGCAGTTCGCAGGGCTCCACAGCTAGCGGGAGCTACAATGAGCAGTTCTTC. Its protein is CASSSQGSTASGSYNEQFF.

This clonotype has at least ten counts. The chain has TRBV20-1 and TRBJ2-7; 8 bases map to TRBD1. The CDR3 is made up of 15 amino acids. Germline lookup yields CDR1 DFQATT and CDR2 SNEGSKA (reference sequence). V was pared by 0 bases and J by 0 bases, with 4 bases of the junction left unmatched. The CDR3 coding sequence is TGCAGTGCTAGAGAGCGGACAGGGAACTCCTACGAGCAGTACTTC. Translating it yields CSARERTGNSYEQYF.

The genes are TRBV20-1 and TRBJ1-1; D possibly corresponds to TRBD1 (5 bases). The germline V gene has CDR1 DFQATT and CDR2 SNEGSKA (reference sequence). Trimming pared 0 bases from V and 5 bases from J, leaving 16 bases between. The CDR3 is made up of 15 amino acids. The CDR3 bases are TGCAGTGCTAGAGATTGGGTCAGGGATGGGACTGAAGCTTTCTTT. Protein product: CSARDWVRDGTEAFF.

This clonotype was seen a handful of times. This chain uses TRBV7-2 with TRBJ1-4, with no clear D. This CDR3 comprises 13 residues. Trimming removed 5 bases from V and 8 bases from J, with 12 bases in between. Germline-derived CDR1 and CDR2 are SGHTA and FQGNSA. The CDR3 bases are TGTGCCAGCAGCCAATCACCGGGGGAAAAACTGTTTTTT. As protein: CASSQSPGEKLFF.

V and J are TRBV6-4 and TRBJ2-1; 11 bases map to TRBD2. The J segment lost 8 bases and the V segment lost 6 bases, leaving 9 bases of the junction unmatched. The CDR3 extends over 15 amino acids. The V gene's germline CDR1 is MRHNA and CDR2 SNTAGT. The CDR3 DNA sequence: TGTGCCAGCAGCCTGGAGGGGACTAGCGGCGATGAGCAGTTCTTC. Its translation is CASSLEGTSGDEQFF.

Worth noting for this clonotype: One junction end does not reproduce the germline sequence, and a read error may be involved. The chain employs TRBV11-2 and TRBJ2-7; D is ambiguous. The CDR3 has 12 amino acids. The germline gives CDR1 SGHAT, CDR2 FQNNGV. The CDR3 region is CAGSASGFEQYF. In DNA, the CDR3 is TGTGCCGGCAGCGCATCGGGCTTCGAGCAGTACTTC.

The sample holds many counts of this clonotype. One end of the junction fails to match germline, which may point to a read error. This sequence joins TRBV5-1 and TRBJ1-5, with a weak D call TRBD1 (5 bases). CDR3 length: 14 residues. Germline assignment: CDR1 SGHRS and CDR2 YFSETQ. Here the CDR3 reads CASSLGQGGQPQHF. For the CDR3, the DNA is TGTGCCAGCAGCTTGGGGCAGGGAGGACAGCCCCAGCATTTT.

V gene TRBV29-1 combines with J gene TRBJ2-1; 7 bases align to TRBD2. V lost 7 bases to trimming and J lost 8 bases; unmatched junction nucleotides: 14. The CDR3 runs to 14 residues. CDR1 is SQVTM, CDR2 ANQGSEA, per germline. The CDR3 reads CSGSSGGGVDEQFF. The CDR3 bases are TGCAGCGGGTCTAGCGGAGGCGGGGTTGATGAGCAGTTCTTC.

This clonotype has a handful of counts. The chain carries TRBV5-1 and TRBJ2-4, with D possibly being TRBD1 or TRBD2 (5 bases each). The CDR3 has 15 amino acids. V lost 4 bases and J lost 8, with 19 bases in between. Germline CDR1 and CDR2: SGHRS and YFSETQ. The CDR3 loop reads CASSLPGTEEDIQYF. CDR3 bases: TGCGCCAGCAGCCTACCTGGGACCGAGGAAGACATTCAGTACTTC. Drawing the rest from reference TRBV5-1 and TRBJ2-4, the complete variable domain is KAGVTQTPRYLIKTRGQQVTLSCSPISGHRSVSWYQQTPGQGLQFLFEYFSETQRNKGNFPGRFSGRQFSNSRSEMNVSTLELGDSALYLCASSLPGTEEDIQYFGAGTRLSVL.

This clonotype was detected a few times. This rearrangement joins TRBV6-2 or TRBV6-3 to TRBJ2-7; 9 bases align to TRBD1. The CDR3 runs 15 residues. Germline loops: CDR1 MNHEY, CDR2 SVGEGT. The V and J ends lost 5 bases and 0 bases, in that order; junction bases with no gene match: 5. CDR3: CASSAPGQGSYEQYF. The CDR3 DNA is TGTGCCAGCAGTGCCCCGGGACAGGGCTCCTACGAGCAGTACTTC.

This sequence joins TRBV29-1 and TRBJ2-5; a weak D match, TRBD2 (6 bases). CDR3 length equals 11 residues. In germline, CDR1 is SQVTM, CDR2 ANQGSEA. V gave up 4 bases and J gave up 5 bases, with 8 bases separating them. The CDR3 DNA reads TGCAGCGTTGCGGGGACTGAGACCCAGTACTTC. Encoded protein: CSVAGTETQYF. Complete variable domain (other parts from reference TRBV29-1 and TRBJ2-5): SAVISQKPSRDICQRGTSLTIQCQVDSQVTMMFWYRQQPGQSLTLIATANQGSEATYESGFVIDKFPISRPNLTFSTLTVSNMSPEDSSIYLCSVAGTETQYFGPGTRLLVL.

The chain recombines TRBV5-1 with TRBJ1-2; no clear D. CDR1 is SGHRS, CDR2 YFSETQ, per germline. V was pared by 0 bases and J by 0 bases, with 27 bases between. The CDR3 loop spans 21 amino acids. As DNA, the CDR3 is TGCGCCAGCAGCTTGGCCGGCGTAGGTGCTACGACCACTGGGGCTAACTATGGCTACACCTTC. This translates into CASSLAGVGATTTGANYGYTF. The full variable domain, in which reference TRBV5-1 and TRBJ1-2 provide the parts outside the CDR3, is KAGVTQTPRYLIKTRGQQVTLSCSPISGHRSVSWYQQTPGQGLQFLFEYFSETQRNKGNFPGRFSGRQFSNSRSEMNVSTLELGDSALYLCASSLAGVGATTTGANYGYTFGSGTRLTVV.

The chain uses TRBV6-6 and TRBJ2-7; the D gene is possibly TRBD2 (6 bases). This CDR3 contains 12 residues. Trimming pared 8 bases from V and 2 bases from J, leaving 10 bases between. Germline lookup yields CDR1 MNHNY and CDR2 SVGAGI (reference sequence). Here the CDR3 reads CASAGNAYEQYF. The CDR3 DNA reads as TGTGCCAGCGCGGGGAATGCCTACGAGCAGTACTTC.

This clonotype occurred once. The V gene is TRBV15, the J gene TRBJ2-1, with D possibly matching TRBD2 (6 bases). The CDR3 is made up of 16 amino acids. Germline values: CDR1 LNHNV, CDR2 YYDKDF (reference sequence). V was pared by 0 bases and J by 6 bases, with 15 bases between. The CDR3 sequence is CATSRERGGTSNEQFF. The CDR3 bases are TGTGCCACCAGCAGAGAGAGGGGCGGGACCTCCAATGAGCAGTTCTTC. Using reference TRBV15 and TRBJ2-1 for the parts outside the CDR3, the full variable domain is DAMVIQNPRYQVTQFGKPVTLSCSQTLNHNVMYWYQQKSSQAPKLLFHYYDKDFNNEADTPDNFQSRRPNTSFCFLDIRSPGLGDTAMYLCATSRERGGTSNEQFFGPGTRLTVL.

Only one count was recorded for this clonotype. The chain couples TRBV3-1 to TRBJ2-1; 8 bases are shared with TRBD2. Germline lookup yields CDR1 LGHDT and CDR2 YNNKEL (reference sequence). V was pared by 0 bases and J by 7 bases, with 11 bases of the junction left unmatched. The CDR3 has 17 residues. The CDR3 coding sequence is TGTGCCAGCAGCCAAGATCCTAGCGGGCTTCCTGTGAATGAGCAGTTCTTC. Translation gives CASSQDPSGLPVNEQFF.

Comment on this clonotype: A read error may explain this, as a much larger clone is one base away. V is TRBV7-9 and J is TRBJ2-1; 10 bases line up with TRBD2. Germline assignment: CDR1 SEHNR and CDR2 FQNEAQ (reference sequence). The CDR3 is 16 residues long. V lost 2 bases and J lost 5; bases outside the gene matches: 6. DNA for the CDR3: TGTGCCAGCAGCTTAATCGGGACTAGCGACCACAATGAGCAGTTCTTC. Encoded protein: CASSLIGTSDHNEQFF.

The chain employs TRBV12-3 or TRBV12-4 and TRBJ1-2; D remains unclear. Trimming took off 5 bases at V and 4 bases at J, with 8 bases between the two ends. The CDR3 sequence is 12 residues long. CDR3 region: CASSPGSYGYTF. DNA of the CDR3: TGTGCCAGCAGTCCGGGGAGCTATGGCTACACCTTC.

As concerns this clonotype: At one end, the junction sequence differs from germline, possibly due to a read error. The CDR3 loop reads CASSQIPSAVQRNEQFF. CDR3 coding DNA: TGTGCTAGCAGCCAGATCCCTAGCGCGGTGCAGCGCAATGAGCAGTTCTTC. V usage is TRBV3-1 and J usage is TRBJ2-1, with D possibly TRBD2 on 6 matching bases. Looked up from germline, CDR1 is LGHDT and CDR2 is YNNKEL (reference sequence). This CDR3 contains 17 residues.

This rearrangement joins TRBV7-2 to TRBJ2-1, with 8 nucleotides matching TRBD1. The junction had 5 bases not matched to a gene; V was cut back by 3 bases and J by 10 bases. Germline CDR1 is SGHTA and CDR2 is FQGNSA. The CDR3 contains 13 residues. CDR3 in DNA: TGTGCCAGCAGCTTTGCCTGGACAGGGGAGCAGTTCTTC. The encoded protein is CASSFAWTGEQFF.

The V gene is TRBV18, the J gene TRBJ2-5; 10 nucleotides line up with TRBD1. Germline lookup yields CDR1 KGHSH and CDR2 LQKENI. This CDR3 has 15 residues. J was trimmed by 7 bases and V by 3 bases; bases with no gene match: 8. CDR3 residues: CASSPSGTGAGTQYF. CDR3 DNA: TGTGCCAGCTCACCTTCCGGGACAGGGGCAGGGACCCAGTACTTC.

This clonotype was detected only a few times. The rearrangement joins TRBV29-1 to TRBJ1-1; D remains unclear. CDR1 is SQVTM and CDR2 is ANQGSEA in the germline V gene. The CDR3 consists of 14 residues. V lost 3 bases, J lost 5 bases, and 16 bases lay in between. The CDR3 sequence is CSVDVLREGTEAFF. CDR3 nucleotide sequence: TGCAGCGTTGATGTGCTTAGGGAAGGGACTGAAGCTTTCTTT.

This clonotype was seen a handful of times. V and J are TRBV20-1 and TRBJ2-7, with no clear D. Germline V gene lookup returns CDR1 DFQATT and CDR2 SNEGSKA (reference sequence). Trimming took off 6 bases at V and 1 base at J, with 13 bases between the two ends. CDR3 length: 13 amino acids. The CDR3 nucleotides read TGCAGTGCCCCTCAGGACGGATCCTACGAGCAGTACTTC. Amino acids: CSAPQDGSYEQYF.